This T cell receptor (beta chain) was recovered during a study of CD8 T cells in Susac syndrome. Germline V CDR1 and CDR2: KGHSH, LQKENI. The CDR3 loop spans 13 amino acids. The V end lost 5 bases, the J end lost 3 bases, and 10 bases lay between the germline ends. Random hexamers were used to reverse transcribe about 0.45 to 1 ug of RNA. MiXCR was run by TCRdb on the immunoSEQ multiplex PCR reads, yielding one entry per CDR3 protein. The sample yields some 170,000 distinct CDR3 sequences, around 94% seen once. Material: CD4+ T cells from PBMCs. The source of this sequence is a human donor with Susac syndrome. The chain joins TRBV18 to TRBJ2-5, with D maybe TRBD1 (5 bases). The CDR3 sequence is CASSSTDKETQYF. The CDR3 DNA reads TGTGCCAGCTCATCGACAGATAAAGAGACCCAGTACTTC.